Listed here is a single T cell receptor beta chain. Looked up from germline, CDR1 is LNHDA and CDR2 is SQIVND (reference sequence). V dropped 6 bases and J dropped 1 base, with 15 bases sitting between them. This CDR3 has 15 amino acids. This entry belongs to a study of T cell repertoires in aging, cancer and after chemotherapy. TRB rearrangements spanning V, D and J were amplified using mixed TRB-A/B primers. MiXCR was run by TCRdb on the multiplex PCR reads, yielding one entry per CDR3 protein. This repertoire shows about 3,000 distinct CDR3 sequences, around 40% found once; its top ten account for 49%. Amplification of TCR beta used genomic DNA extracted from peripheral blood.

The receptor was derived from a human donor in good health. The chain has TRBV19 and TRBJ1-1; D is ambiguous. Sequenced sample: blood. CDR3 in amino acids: CASSGLTAGNTEAFF. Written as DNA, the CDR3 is TGTGCCAGTAGCGGCCTCACCGCTGGGAACACTGAAGCTTTCTTT.